This T cell receptor (beta chain) was profiled in a study of Ad26.COV2.S vaccination and SARS-CoV-2 variants. Study-level information: Donor got 5x10^10 or 1x10^11 viral particles of Ad26.COV2.S.

Deletions cut 2 bases from V and 1 base from J, with 12 bases between. Germline CDR1 reads MNHEY; CDR2 reads SVGAGI. This CDR3 has 15 residues. The treatment here: around 19 received Ad26.COV2.S at low or high dose, single or two shots; 5 received placebo; per-sample allocation not given. The study sampled participants on day 63 after the first vaccine or placebo injection. The assay was immunoSEQ multiplex PCR, and TCRdb's table has in-frame clones only and misses some. The table includes some 640,000 clones, about 89% detected once. The rearrangement links TRBV6-5 to TRBJ2-7; D is possibly TRBD2 (6 bases). The TCR comes from a person aged 18 to 59 who received the Ad26.COV2.S COVID-19 vaccine or a placebo. The sequencing used peripheral blood, collected in a trial of Ad26.COV2.S vaccine versus placebo. The CDR3 bases are TGTGCCAGCAGTTACCCGCTAGCGCCATCCTACGAGCAGTACTTC. This translates into CASSYPLAPSYEQYF.